The clone carrying this T cell receptor beta chain was detected ten times or more. RNA transcripts yielded amplified TCR beta CDR3 regions. A first-round RT-PCR of the TCR CDR3 used the HTBI primer set. MiXCR was run by TCRdb on the multiplex PCR reads, yielding one entry per CDR3 protein. The sample yields around 600,000 distinct CDR3 sequences, approximately 15% seen once. The sample is drawn from a study of T cells in Graves' hyperthyroidism and ophthalmopathy. Study information: Peripheral blood was acquired at first diagnosis, ahead of any therapy whatsoever.

The receptor was isolated from a woman aged 18-30 years with Graves' ophthalmopathy. Sequencing was done on a sample of blood.

Here the CDR3 reads CASSLGGTGNTGELFF. DNA of the CDR3: TGTGCCAGCAGCTTAGGCGGGACAGGGAACACCGGGGAGCTGTTTTTT. The V gene is TRBV11-2, the J gene TRBJ2-2; 8 bases are a match to TRBD1. The CDR3 runs to 16 residues. The V segment lost 1 base and the J segment 1 base; nucleotides outside the gene matches: 2. Germline assignment: CDR1 SGHAT and CDR2 FQNNGV.